One sample yielded the 30 T cell receptor beta chains listed below, sequenced in a study of human T cells and chemical hapten exposure. This sample's time point: patch test 1, 2 weeks after DPC sensitization. The treatment is: therapeutic diphenylcyclopropenone sensitization with weekly scalp DPC. TCRdb itself ran the RACE reads through MiXCR, one entry per CDR3 protein. Counted here are roughly 70,000 distinct CDR3 sequences, approximately 35% occurring once; the ten biggest clones make up 8.9%. Sequences were derived from whole blood, sampled in connection with sensitization to the hapten diphenylcyclopropenone (DPC). The receptor set was obtained from a man aged 40-55 years with alopecia areata. Some clones in this sample may be carry-over from other donors' samples.

This clonotype has just a few counts. The chain is built from TRBV6-1 and TRBJ1-1; 11 bases are a match to TRBD1. The germline gives CDR1 MNHNS, CDR2 SASEGT. V lost 6 bases, J lost 1 base, and 7 bases stayed unmatched. This CDR3 has 16 residues. The CDR3 is CASRKGQGAPNTEAFF. For the CDR3, the DNA is TGTGCCAGCAGAAAAGGACAGGGGGCGCCGAACACTGAAGCTTTCTTT.

The chain carries TRBV5-1 and TRBJ2-5; tentative D call: TRBD2 (6 bases). Germline CDR1 reads SGHRS; CDR2 reads YFSETQ. The V gene lost 2 bases and the J gene lost 1 base, with 9 bases spanning the gap. The CDR3 loop spans 14 amino acids. The CDR3 spells CASSFGSGQETQYF. In nucleotides, the CDR3 is TGCGCCAGCAGCTTCGGTAGCGGCCAAGAGACCCAGTACTTC. The full variable domain, its missing parts supplied by reference TRBV5-1 and TRBJ2-5, is KAGVTQTPRYLIKTRGQQVTLSCSPISGHRSVSWYQQTPGQGLQFLFEYFSETQRNKGNFPGRFSGRQFSNSRSEMNVSTLELGDSALYLCASSFGSGQETQYFGPGTRLLVL.

This clonotype was detected only a few times. V is TRBV20-1 and J is TRBJ2-3; TRBD2 matches 7 bases. V was pared by 5 bases and J by 4 bases, with 9 bases of the junction left unmatched. Germline assignment: CDR1 DFQATT and CDR2 SNEGSKA (reference sequence). The CDR3 spans 14 residues. This CDR3 reads CSALAGALADTQYF. CDR3 coding DNA: TGCAGTGCTCTCGCGGGAGCGCTCGCAGATACGCAGTATTTT.

The chain recombines TRBV6-1 with TRBJ1-2, with D possibly being TRBD1 (5 bases). This CDR3 region has 12 residues. Between the trimmed V and J ends, which lost 7 bases and 7 bases, there was a span of 13 bases. Germline CDR1 is MNHNS and CDR2 is SASEGT. DNA of the CDR3: TGTGCCAGCAAAGGGACTACTGCTGGCTACACCTTC. Its translation: CASKGTTAGYTF.

In this sample, this clonotype turned up a few times. This chain joins TRBV28 and TRBJ2-1; no clear D. Germline V gives CDR1 MDHEN, CDR2 SYDVKM. This CDR3 has 14 amino acids. V lost 2 bases and J 10 bases, leaving 15 bases between the germline ends. CDR3 protein: CASSLIFTNLEQFF. DNA for the CDR3: TGTGCCAGCAGTTTAATTTTTACGAACCTAGAGCAGTTCTTC.

The V gene is TRBV7-9, the J gene TRBJ1-3; D is uncertain. V lost 1 base to trimming and J lost 4 bases, with 8 bases between them. Germline CDR1 SEHNR, CDR2 FQNEAQ (reference sequence). This CDR3 comprises 14 residues. In DNA form, the CDR3 reads TGTGCCAGCAGCTTAGGTGAAGGAGGAAACACCATATATTTT. Protein sequence: CASSLGEGGNTIYF.

The V call is TRBV6-5, the J call TRBJ1-5; D is possibly TRBD1 (6 bases). Trimming removed 5 bases at V and 0 bases at J, with 8 bases between. This CDR3 comprises 14 residues. Germline values: CDR1 MNHEY, CDR2 SVGAGI. The DNA for the CDR3 is TGTGCCAGCAGTCAACAGGGTAGCAATCAGCCCCAGCATTTT. Protein: CASSQQGSNQPQHF.

CDR3 sequence: CASSPVTSGPYEQYF. CDR3 DNA sequence: TGTGCCAGCAGCCCTGTGACTAGCGGGCCTTACGAGCAGTACTTC. The chain recombines TRBV28 with TRBJ2-7; 10 bases fit TRBD2. Germline CDR1 reads MDHEN; CDR2 reads SYDVKM. The CDR3 is 15 residues long. The J segment lost 4 bases and the V segment lost 6 bases, leaving 9 bases of the junction unmatched.

The sample holds a few counts of this clonotype. The rearrangement joins TRBV5-4 to TRBJ1-2, with a possible D match to TRBD1 (5 bases). This CDR3 comprises 14 residues. CDR1 SGHNT and CDR2 YYREEE come from the germline V gene (reference sequence). V lost 4 bases and J lost 2, with 12 bases in between. CDR3 residues: CASSGGGLNYGYTF. CDR3 nucleotides: TGTGCCAGCAGCGGGGGGGGTCTGAACTATGGCTACACCTTC.

This clonotype was found a few times. J is TRBJ2-1 and V is TRBV7-9; D gene unclear. There are 12 residues in the CDR3. Germline lookup yields CDR1 SEHNR and CDR2 FQNEAQ (reference sequence). Trimming cost V 6 bases and J 5 bases, with 8 bases left between them. DNA for the CDR3: TGTGCCAGCAGTTATGACGACAATGAGCAGTTCTTC. Protein product: CASSYDDNEQFF.

The genes are TRBV6-2 or TRBV6-3 and TRBJ1-5, with D unresolved. Trimming left V 7 bases short and J 0 bases short, with 7 bases between. The germline V gene has CDR1 MNHEY and CDR2 SVGEGT. This CDR3 spans 13 amino acids. CDR3 in DNA: TGTGCCAGCACCATTCATAGCAATCAGCCCCAGCATTTT. This encodes CASTIHSNQPQHF.

The chain is built from TRBV7-2 and TRBJ2-5; 12 nucleotides match TRBD2. The J segment lost 5 bases and the V segment lost 2 bases, leaving 15 bases of the junction unmatched. CDR1 SGHTA and CDR2 FQGNSA come from the germline V gene. This CDR3 has 19 residues. The CDR3 nucleotides are TGTGCCAGCAGCTTATTCGGTCTAGCGGGAGGGCCGCGCACGGAGACCCAGTACTTC. This gives the protein CASSLFGLAGGPRTETQYF.

This clonotype was recorded a few times. This chain joins TRBV7-6 and TRBJ2-7; D assignment may be TRBD1 or TRBD2 (6 bases each). Germline CDR1 is SGHVS and CDR2 is FNYEAQ. The CDR3 is 12 residues long. V lost 5 bases and J 5 bases, leaving 10 bases between the germline ends. CDR3 sequence: CASSPGGHEQYF. CDR3 sequence (DNA): TGTGCCAGCAGCCCCGGGGGCCACGAGCAGTACTTC.

This clonotype has only a few counts. J is TRBJ2-6 and V is TRBV7-2; D remains unclear. Germline CDR1 is SGHTA and CDR2 is FQGNSA. Trimming took 1 base from V and 3 from J, leaving 4 bases between them. This CDR3 comprises 14 residues. The CDR3 region has the DNA TGTGCCAGCAGCTTAGATTTTGGGGCCAACGTCCTGACTTTC. Residues: CASSLDFGANVLTF.

CDR3 in amino acids: CSVSGTVQETQYF. The CDR3 coding sequence is TGCAGCGTTTCGGGGACGGTACAAGAGACCCAGTACTTC. The J gene is TRBJ2-5, the V gene TRBV29-1; either TRBD1 or TRBD2 may supply D (5 bases each). The V end was cut by 5 bases, the J end by 2 bases, with 12 bases between. Germline-derived CDR1 and CDR2 are SQVTM and ANQGSEA. This CDR3 has 13 residues.

This clonotype was recorded a few times. The rearrangement joins TRBV4-2 to TRBJ1-6; tentative D call: TRBD1 (5 bases). Germline assignment: CDR1 LGHNA and CDR2 YNFKEQ. The V and J ends lost 0 bases and 4 bases respectively, with 16 bases between them. The CDR3 spans 18 residues. The CDR3 sequence: CASSQDLGGREYNSPLHF. The CDR3 coding sequence is TGTGCCAGCAGCCAAGACCTAGGTGGCAGGGAGTATAATTCACCCCTCCACTTT.

CDR3 protein: CASSLKVGDSPLHF. The CDR3 nucleotides are TGTGCCAGCAGCTTAAAGGTTGGGGATTCACCCCTCCACTTT. The chain uses TRBV7-2 and TRBJ1-6; no firm D call. Trimming cost V 2 bases and J 8 bases, with 10 bases left between them. The CDR3 has 14 amino acids. The V gene's germline CDR1 is SGHTA and CDR2 FQGNSA. The complete variable domain, with remaining parts taken from reference TRBV7-2 and TRBJ1-6, reads GAGVSQSPSNKVTEKGKDVELRCDPISGHTALYWYRQSLGQGLEFLIYFQGNSAPDKSGLPSDRFSAERTGGSVSTLTIQRTQQEDSAVYLCASSLKVGDSPLHFGNGTRLTVT.

This chain links TRBV5-6 with TRBJ2-1; tentatively, D is TRBD1 or TRBD2 (6 bases each). Germline V gene sequence: CDR1 SGHDT, CDR2 YYEEEE. The CDR3 has 15 residues. V was trimmed by 0 bases and J by 5 bases, leaving 12 bases between them. CDR3 sequence: CASSLVHREDNEQFF. CDR3 DNA: TGTGCCAGCAGCTTGGTGCACAGGGAGGACAATGAGCAGTTCTTC.

The rearrangement joins TRBV4-1 to TRBJ1-6, with TRBD1 matching over 9 bases. Germline CDR1 reads MGHRA; CDR2 reads YSYEKL. Trimming cost V 1 base and J 10 bases; bases outside gene matches: 5. This CDR3 has 15 amino acids. The CDR3 here is CASSQAGQGGSPLHF. As DNA, the CDR3 is TGCGCCAGCAGCCAAGCGGGACAGGGTGGATCACCCCTCCACTTT.

V gene TRBV3-1 combines with J gene TRBJ1-1; D remains ambiguous. The germline V gene encodes CDR1 LGHDT and CDR2 YNNKEL (reference sequence). V lost 0 bases, J lost 2 bases, and 7 bases lay in between. The CDR3 runs to 14 residues. The CDR3 region has the DNA TGTGCCAGCAGCCAAGATGTGAGTAACACTGAAGCTTTCTTT. Its protein product is CASSQDVSNTEAFF.

The chain carries TRBV6-1 and TRBJ1-1; D unclear. Germline values: CDR1 MNHNS, CDR2 SASEGT. The CDR3 sequence is 12 residues long. Trimming pared 2 bases from V and 7 bases from J, leaving 8 bases between. In nucleotides, the CDR3 is TGTGCCAGCAGTGAACAGTGGGGTGAAGCTTTCTTT. Protein sequence: CASSEQWGEAFF.

This clonotype was observed at least ten times. The V and J genes are TRBV24-1 and TRBJ2-3, with 9 bases matching TRBD2. V lost 9 bases and J lost 4; bases outside the gene matches: 10. The length of the CDR3 is 15 residues. Germline-derived CDR1 and CDR2 are KGHDR and SFDVKD. The CDR3 protein is CATAAAGGVADTQYF. CDR3 DNA sequence: TGTGCCACCGCAGCAGCGGGAGGTGTGGCAGATACGCAGTATTTT.

Here the CDR3 reads CSARGERGATNTEAFF. DNA of the CDR3: TGCAGTGCTAGAGGGGAACGCGGGGCCACTAACACTGAAGCTTTCTTT. V usage is TRBV20-1 and J usage is TRBJ1-1; D is possibly TRBD1 (5 bases). The CDR3 consists of 16 residues. V lost 1 base and J lost 2, with 17 bases in between. Germline V gene lookup returns CDR1 DFQATT and CDR2 SNEGSKA (reference sequence).

The chain has TRBV10-2 and TRBJ1-2; D ambiguous. The CDR3 extends over 11 amino acids. The germline gives CDR1 WSHSY, CDR2 SAAADI. The ends were cut back, 5 bases at V and 4 bases at J, with 5 bases in the middle. The CDR3 coding sequence is TGCGCCAGCAGTTCGTCCTATGGCTACACCTTC. It is translated as CASSSSYGYTF.

This chain uses TRBV2 with TRBJ2-7; possibly TRBD2 for D (6 bases). The CDR3 is 15 amino acids. Looked up from germline, CDR1 is SNHLY and CDR2 is FYNNEI. V lost 1 base, J lost 0 bases, and 10 bases lay in between. CDR3: CASSEGGGPSYEQYF. DNA for the CDR3: TGTGCCAGCAGTGAAGGGGGAGGTCCCTCCTACGAGCAGTACTTC.

The chain is built from TRBV12-3 or TRBV12-4 and TRBJ2-4; D might be TRBD1 or TRBD2, each matching 5 bases. CDR3 size: 15 residues. V was cut by 2 bases and J by 0 bases, with 8 bases left in between. The CDR3 here is CASSLSGTAKNIQYF. CDR3 nucleotide sequence: TGTGCCAGCAGTTTATCGGGGACAGCCAAAAACATTCAGTACTTC.

The chain recombines TRBV5-3 with TRBJ2-5; 8 bases are a match to TRBD1. TRBV5-3 carries the ORF label, with uncertain function. The length of the CDR3 is 14 residues. V lost 0 bases to trimming and J lost 2 bases; unmatched junction nucleotides: 0. The CDR3 bases are TGTGCCAGAAGCTTGGACAGGGGGCAAGAGACCCAGTACTTC. It codes for CARSLDRGQETQYF.

This CDR3 reads CASSTFGAYEQYF. In nucleotides, the CDR3 is TGTGCCAGCAGTACCTTCGGGGCCTACGAGCAGTACTTC. The rearrangement links TRBV27 to TRBJ2-7, with D maybe TRBD2 (5 bases). The CDR3 is made up of 13 amino acids. V shed 5 bases and J shed 2 bases, with 10 bases lying between them. From germline, CDR1 is MNHEY and CDR2 SMNVEV (reference sequence).

The V and J genes are TRBV12-3 or TRBV12-4 and TRBJ2-6; no clear D gene. V gave up 3 bases and J gave up 10 bases, with 10 bases separating them. CDR3 length: 13 residues. The CDR3 coding sequence is TGTGCCAGCAGTTTCCAGAAAATGAACGTCCTGACTTTC. Protein: CASSFQKMNVLTF.

Only one count was recorded for this clonotype. This chain connects TRBV20-1 to TRBJ1-1, with a possible D match to TRBD1 (5 bases). With 4 bases removed from V and 3 bases from J, the gap between germline ends came to 9 bases. Germline V gene data show CDR1 as DFQATT and CDR2 as SNEGSKA (reference sequence). The CDR3 consists of 12 residues. Here the CDR3 DNA reads TGCAGTGCTATAGGAGGGGACACTGAAGCTTTCTTT. Translating it yields CSAIGGDTEAFF.